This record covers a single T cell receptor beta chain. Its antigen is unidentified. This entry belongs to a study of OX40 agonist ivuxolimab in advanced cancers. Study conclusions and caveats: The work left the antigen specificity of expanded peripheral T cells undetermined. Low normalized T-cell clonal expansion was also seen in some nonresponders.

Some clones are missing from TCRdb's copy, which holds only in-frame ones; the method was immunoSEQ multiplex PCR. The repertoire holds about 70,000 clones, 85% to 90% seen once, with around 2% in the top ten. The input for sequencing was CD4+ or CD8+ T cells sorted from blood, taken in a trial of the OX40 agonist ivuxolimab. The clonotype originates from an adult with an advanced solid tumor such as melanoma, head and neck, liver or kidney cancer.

CDR3 residues: CASIEPGSYEQYF. CDR3 in DNA: TGTGCCAGCATCGAACCAGGATCCTACGAGCAGTACTTC. The rearrangement links TRBV6-1 to TRBJ2-7; no reliable D call. This CDR3 is 13 amino acids long. CDR1 is MNHNS and CDR2 is SASEGT in the germline V gene. The V gene lost 7 bases and the J gene lost 1 base, with 11 bases spanning the gap.